The TCR beta chain described here comes from a study of T-cell memory formation after mild COVID-19. Study-wide background: TCR clusters were largely donor specific.

Study outcomes and limitations: Whereas later expanders leaned CD4+, clones contracting day 15 to 85 showed a balanced CD4/CD8 makeup.

TCRdb reprocessed the 5' RACE reads via MiXCR and lists one record per CDR3 protein. The table includes 180,000 or so distinct CDR3 sequences, about 9.9% detected once. This CDR3 contains 16 residues. Germline CDR1 and CDR2: SGHDN and FVKESK. The J segment lost 5 bases and the V segment lost 4 bases, leaving 10 bases of the junction unmatched. A remark on this clonotype: The antigen is undetermined.

The V gene is TRBV14, the J gene TRBJ2-5, with 10 nucleotides matching TRBD2. The TCR originated in a man younger than 35 who had mild COVID-19 (a few samples of this study predate the infection). Cell type and time point are not known. Sequencing was carried out using PBMCs or a T cell subset sorted from them (not recorded which). CDR3 residues: CASSPLRAGGYETQYF. DNA of the CDR3: TGTGCCAGCAGCCCCTTGAGAGCGGGGGGGTACGAGACCCAGTACTTC.